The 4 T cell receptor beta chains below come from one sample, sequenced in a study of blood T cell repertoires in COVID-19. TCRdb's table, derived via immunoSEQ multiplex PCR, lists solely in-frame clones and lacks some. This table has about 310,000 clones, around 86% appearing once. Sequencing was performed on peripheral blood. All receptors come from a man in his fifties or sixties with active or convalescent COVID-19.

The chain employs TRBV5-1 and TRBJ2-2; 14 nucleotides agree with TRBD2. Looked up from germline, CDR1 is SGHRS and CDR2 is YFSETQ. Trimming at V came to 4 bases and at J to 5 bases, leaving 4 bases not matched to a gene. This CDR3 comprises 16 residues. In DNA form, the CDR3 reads TGCGCCAGCAGCGTGACTAGCGGGAGGGGTACCGGGGAGCTGTTTTTT. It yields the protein CASSVTSGRGTGELFF.

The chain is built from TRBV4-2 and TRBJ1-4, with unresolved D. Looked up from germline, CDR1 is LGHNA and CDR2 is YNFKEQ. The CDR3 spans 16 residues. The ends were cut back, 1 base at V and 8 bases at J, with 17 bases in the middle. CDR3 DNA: TGTGCCAGCAGCCAAGGAAGCGGCGCGTTGGGGGAAAAACTGTTTTTT. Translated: CASSQGSGALGEKLFF.

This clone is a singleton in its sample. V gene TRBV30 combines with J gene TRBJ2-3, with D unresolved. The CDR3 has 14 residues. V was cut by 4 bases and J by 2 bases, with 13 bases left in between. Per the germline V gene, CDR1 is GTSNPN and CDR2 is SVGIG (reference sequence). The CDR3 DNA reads TGTGCCTGGACCCCGTCCGGTACCACAGATACGCAGTATTTT. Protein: CAWTPSGTTDTQYF.

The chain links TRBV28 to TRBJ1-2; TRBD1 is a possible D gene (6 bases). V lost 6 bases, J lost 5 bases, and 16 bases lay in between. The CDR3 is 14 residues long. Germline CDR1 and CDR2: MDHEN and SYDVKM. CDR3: CASSSTGQGYGYTF. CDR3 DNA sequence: TGTGCCAGCAGCTCGACAGGTCAGGGGTATGGCTACACCTTC.